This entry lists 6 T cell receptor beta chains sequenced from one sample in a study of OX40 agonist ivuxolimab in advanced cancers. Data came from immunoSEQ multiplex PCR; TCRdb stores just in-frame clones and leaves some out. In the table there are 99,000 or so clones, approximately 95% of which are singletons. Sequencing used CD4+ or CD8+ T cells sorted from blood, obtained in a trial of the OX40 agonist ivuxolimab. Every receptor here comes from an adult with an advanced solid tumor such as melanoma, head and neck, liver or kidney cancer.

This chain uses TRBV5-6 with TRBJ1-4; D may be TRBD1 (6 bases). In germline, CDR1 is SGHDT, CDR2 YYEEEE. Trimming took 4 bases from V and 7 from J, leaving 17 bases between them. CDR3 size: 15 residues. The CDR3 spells CASSPSGGQVEKLFF. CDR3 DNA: TGTGCCAGCAGCCCTTCGGGGGGGCAGGTTGAAAAACTGTTTTTT.

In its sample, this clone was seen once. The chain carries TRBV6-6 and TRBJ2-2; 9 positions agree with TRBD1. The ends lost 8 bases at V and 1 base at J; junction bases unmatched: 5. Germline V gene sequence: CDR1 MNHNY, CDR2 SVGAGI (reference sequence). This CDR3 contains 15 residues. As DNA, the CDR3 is TGTGCCAGCCGGACAGGGGCGGGGAACACCGGGGAGCTGTTTTTT. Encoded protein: CASRTGAGNTGELFF.

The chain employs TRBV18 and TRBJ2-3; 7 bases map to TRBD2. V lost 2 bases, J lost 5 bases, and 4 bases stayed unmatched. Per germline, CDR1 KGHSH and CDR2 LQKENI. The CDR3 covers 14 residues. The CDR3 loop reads CASSPRGRGDTQYF. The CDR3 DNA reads TGTGCCAGCTCACCAAGAGGGAGGGGAGATACGCAGTATTTT. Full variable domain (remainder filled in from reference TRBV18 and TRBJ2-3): NAGVMQNPRHLVRRRGQEARLRCSPMKGHSHVYWYRQLPEEGLKFMVYLQKENIIDESGMPKERFSAEFPKEGPSILRIQQVVRGDSAAYFCASSPRGRGDTQYFGPGTRLTVL.

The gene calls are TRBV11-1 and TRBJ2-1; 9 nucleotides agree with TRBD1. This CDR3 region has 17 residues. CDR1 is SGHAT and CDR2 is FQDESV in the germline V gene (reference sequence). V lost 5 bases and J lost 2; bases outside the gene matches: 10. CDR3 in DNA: TGTGCCAGCAGCCCAATAGGGGGGACAGGGACCTACAATGAGCAGTTCTTC. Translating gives CASSPIGGTGTYNEQFF.

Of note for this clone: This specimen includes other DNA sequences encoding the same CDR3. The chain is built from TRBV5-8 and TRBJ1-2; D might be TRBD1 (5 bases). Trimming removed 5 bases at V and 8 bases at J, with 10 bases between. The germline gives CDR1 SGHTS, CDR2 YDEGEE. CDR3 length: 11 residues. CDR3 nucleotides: TGTGCCAGCAGGCGGGAGGGGGGCTACACCTTC. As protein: CASRREGGYTF.

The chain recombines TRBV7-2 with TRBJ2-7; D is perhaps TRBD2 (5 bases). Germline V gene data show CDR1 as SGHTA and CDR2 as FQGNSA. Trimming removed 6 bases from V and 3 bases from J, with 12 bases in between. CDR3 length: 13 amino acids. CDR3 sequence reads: CASRRPGDYEQYF. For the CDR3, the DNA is TGTGCCAGCAGGCGTCCCGGGGACTACGAGCAGTACTTC.